This TCR beta chain was obtained from a study of T cells in localized non-small cell lung cancer. Method: immunoSEQ multiplex PCR; TCRdb's copy keeps in-frame clones and lacks some. Of around 35,000 clones in the sample, 87% were seen once. Study observations and caveats: The appearance of a median approximately 61 of the top 100 tumor clones was seen in adjacent lung. In the blood, greater T cell density corresponded to longer overall survival. Since sequencing was restricted to only one region of the tumor, intratumor heterogeneity remains a possibility.

Trimming removed 2 bases from V and 7 bases from J, with 11 bases in between. The CDR3 consists of 13 residues. Germline loops: CDR1 MDHEN, CDR2 SYDVKM. With regard to this clone: What it binds is unknown.

The TCR originated in a woman aged 40-70 years with stage I lung adenocarcinoma. The chain couples TRBV28 to TRBJ1-1; the D gene is possibly TRBD1 (5 bases). The sequencing here drew on peripheral blood, taken before any cancer treatment. Here the CDR3 reads CASSLVTQGEAFF. CDR3 coding DNA: TGTGCCAGCAGTTTAGTGACCCAGGGTGAAGCTTTCTTT.